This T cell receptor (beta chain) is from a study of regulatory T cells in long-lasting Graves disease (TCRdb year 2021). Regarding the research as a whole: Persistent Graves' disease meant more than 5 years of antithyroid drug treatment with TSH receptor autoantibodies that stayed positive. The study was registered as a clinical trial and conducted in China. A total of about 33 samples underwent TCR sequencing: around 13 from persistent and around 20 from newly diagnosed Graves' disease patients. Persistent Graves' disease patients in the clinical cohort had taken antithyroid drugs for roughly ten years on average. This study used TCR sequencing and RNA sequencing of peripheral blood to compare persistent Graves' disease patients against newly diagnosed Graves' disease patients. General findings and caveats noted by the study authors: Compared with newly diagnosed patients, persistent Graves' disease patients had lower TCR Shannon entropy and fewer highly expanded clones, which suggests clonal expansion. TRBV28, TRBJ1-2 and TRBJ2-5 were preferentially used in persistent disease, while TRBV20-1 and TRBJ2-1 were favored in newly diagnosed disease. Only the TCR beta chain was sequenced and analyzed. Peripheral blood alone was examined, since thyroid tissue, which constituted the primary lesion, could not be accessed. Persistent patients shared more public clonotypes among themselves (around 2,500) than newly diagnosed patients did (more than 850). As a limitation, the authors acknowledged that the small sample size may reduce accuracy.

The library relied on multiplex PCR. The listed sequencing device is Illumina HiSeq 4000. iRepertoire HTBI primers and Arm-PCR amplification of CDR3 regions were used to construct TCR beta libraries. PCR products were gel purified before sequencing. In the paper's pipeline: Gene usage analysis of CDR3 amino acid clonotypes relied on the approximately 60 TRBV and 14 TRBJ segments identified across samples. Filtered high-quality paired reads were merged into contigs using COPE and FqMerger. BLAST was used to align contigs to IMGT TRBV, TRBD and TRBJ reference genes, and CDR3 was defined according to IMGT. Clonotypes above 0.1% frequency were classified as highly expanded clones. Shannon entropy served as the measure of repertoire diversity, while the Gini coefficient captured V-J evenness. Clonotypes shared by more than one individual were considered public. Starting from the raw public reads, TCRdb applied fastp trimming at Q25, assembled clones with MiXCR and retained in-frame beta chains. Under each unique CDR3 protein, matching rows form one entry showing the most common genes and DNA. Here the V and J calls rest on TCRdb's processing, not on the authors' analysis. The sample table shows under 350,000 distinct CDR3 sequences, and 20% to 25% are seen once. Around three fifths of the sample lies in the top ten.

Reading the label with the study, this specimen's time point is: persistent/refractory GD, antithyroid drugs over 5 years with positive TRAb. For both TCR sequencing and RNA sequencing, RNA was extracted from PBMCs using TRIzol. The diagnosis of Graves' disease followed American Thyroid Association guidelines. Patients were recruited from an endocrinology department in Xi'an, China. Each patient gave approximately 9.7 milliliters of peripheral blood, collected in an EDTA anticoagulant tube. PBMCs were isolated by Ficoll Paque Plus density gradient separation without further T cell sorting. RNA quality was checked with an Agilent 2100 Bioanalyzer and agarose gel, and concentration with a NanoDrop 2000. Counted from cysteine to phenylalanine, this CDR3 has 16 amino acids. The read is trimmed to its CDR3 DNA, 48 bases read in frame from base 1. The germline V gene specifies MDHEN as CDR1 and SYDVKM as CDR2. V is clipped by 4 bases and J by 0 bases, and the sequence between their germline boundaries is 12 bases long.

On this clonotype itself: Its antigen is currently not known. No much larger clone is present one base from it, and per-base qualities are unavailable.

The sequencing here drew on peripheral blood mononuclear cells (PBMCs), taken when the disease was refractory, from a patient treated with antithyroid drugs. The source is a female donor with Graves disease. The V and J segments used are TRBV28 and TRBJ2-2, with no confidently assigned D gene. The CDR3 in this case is CASSSISYSNTGELFF. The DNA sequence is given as TGTGCCAGCAGTTCAATCAGCTATTCGAACACCGGGGAGCTGTTTTTT. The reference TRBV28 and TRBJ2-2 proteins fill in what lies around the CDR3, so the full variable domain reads DVKVTQSSRYLVKRTGEKVFLECVQDMDHENMFWYRQDPGLGLRLIYFSYDVKMKEKGDIPEGYSVSREKKERFSLILESASTNQTSMYLCASSSISYSNTGELFFGEGSRLTVL.